This passage covers 19 T cell receptor beta chains from one sample sequenced in a study of Tregs in tolerant kidney transplant recipients. Libraries were prepared by immunoSEQ multiplex PCR; TCRdb keeps only in-frame clonotypes and omits some of them. This table has 35,000 to 55,000 clones, 75% to 95% appearing once. Specimen: Tregs from blood. The receptor set was obtained from a human donor in good health.

The chain employs TRBV7-8 and TRBJ2-1; 8 nucleotides match TRBD2. The ends lost 5 bases at V and 5 bases at J; junction bases unmatched: 8. The CDR3 is 15 residues long. CDR1 and CDR2 from the germline V gene are SGHVS and FQNEAQ. Here the CDR3 reads CASSAPGLGNNEQFF. The CDR3 DNA follows: TGTGCCAGCAGCGCGCCGGGACTAGGCAACAATGAGCAGTTCTTC.

The rearrangement joins TRBV29-1 to TRBJ2-3; TRBD1 agrees at 9 bases. There are 13 residues in the CDR3. Germline values: CDR1 SQVTM, CDR2 ANQGSEA. V gave up 4 bases and J gave up 8 bases; unmatched junction bases: 7. CDR3 sequence: CSVANRGPATQYF. The CDR3 nucleotides are TGCAGCGTTGCTAACAGGGGGCCCGCTACGCAGTATTTT.

The chain uses TRBV13 and TRBJ1-2; 9 nucleotides agree with TRBD1. CDR3 length: 15 amino acids. J lost 2 bases, V lost 4 bases, and 5 bases had no gene match. CDR1 and CDR2 from the germline V gene are PRHDT and FYEKMQ (reference sequence). The CDR3 protein is CASSSPGTGNYGYTF. The CDR3 coding sequence is TGTGCCAGCAGCTCTCCAGGGACAGGGAACTATGGCTACACCTTC. The entire variable domain, with the rest obtained from reference TRBV13 and TRBJ1-2, is as follows: AAGVIQSPRHLIKEKRETATLKCYPIPRHDTVYWYQQGPGQDPQFLISFYEKMQSDKGSIPDRFSAQQFSDYHSELNMSSLELGDSALYFCASSSPGTGNYGYTFGSGTRLTVV.

V is TRBV5-1 and J is TRBJ1-1; D not resolved. The germline CDR1 and CDR2 sequences are SGHRS and YFSETQ. The CDR3 runs 14 residues. Trimming took 0 bases from V and 1 from J, leaving 7 bases between them. CDR3 loop: CASSLVVSNTEAFF. The CDR3 coding sequence is TGCGCCAGCAGCTTGGTTGTCTCGAACACTGAAGCTTTCTTT.

This clone was seen more than once but under ten times. The chain is built from TRBV7-8 and TRBJ2-2; TRBD2 agrees at 10 bases. J lost 8 bases, V lost 1 base, and 4 bases had no gene match. Germline CDR1 reads SGHVS; CDR2 reads FQNEAQ. The CDR3 loop spans 15 amino acids. The CDR3 DNA sequence: TGTGCCAGCAGCTTAGGGCTAGCGGGAGCGGGGGAGCTGTTTTTT. The encoded protein is CASSLGLAGAGELFF.

The chain has TRBV9 and TRBJ2-7; no clear D. Trimming cost V 4 bases and J 0 bases, with 14 bases left between them. The CDR3 runs 15 residues. Germline CDR1 is SGDLS and CDR2 is YYNGEE. For the CDR3, the DNA is TGTGCCAGCAGCCCCCTCCACTCGGGCTCCTACGAGCAGTACTTC. Its translation: CASSPLHSGSYEQYF.

The V call is TRBV5-5, the J call TRBJ1-4; D is possibly TRBD1 (5 bases). The length of the CDR3 is 15 residues. V lost 4 bases to trimming and J lost 5 bases, with 15 bases between them. Germline assignment: CDR1 SGHKS and CDR2 YYEKEE (reference sequence). The CDR3 loop is CASSPRGSVNEKLFF. DNA of the CDR3: TGTGCCAGCAGCCCGCGGGGGAGTGTGAATGAAAAACTGTTTTTT. Based on the CDR3 plus reference TRBV5-5 and TRBJ1-4, the full variable domain is DAGVTQSPTHLIKTRGQQVTLRCSPISGHKSVSWYQQVLGQGPQFIFQYYEKEERGRGNFPDRFSARQFPNYSSELNVNALLLGDSALYLCASSPRGSVNEKLFFGSGTQLSVL.

The chain carries TRBV5-6 and TRBJ1-4; 9 bases fit TRBD1. The CDR3 runs 14 residues. CDR1 and CDR2 from the germline V gene are SGHDT and YYEEEE. V trimming: 4 bases; J trimming: 8 bases; junction bases outside the gene matches: 6. CDR3 amino acids: CASSPDRGKEKLFF. Here the CDR3 DNA reads TGTGCCAGCAGCCCGGACAGGGGTAAAGAAAAACTGTTTTTT.

This chain links TRBV25-1 with TRBJ2-3, with D perhaps TRBD1 or TRBD2 (5 bases each). V was trimmed by 8 bases and J by 3 bases, leaving 12 bases between them. Germline V gene data show CDR1 as MGHDK and CDR2 as SYGVNS. The CDR3 is made up of 13 amino acids. The CDR3 DNA reads TGTGCCAGCGGGACGATGGGAACAGATACGCAGTATTTT. This sequence encodes CASGTMGTDTQYF.

Points on this clone: Compared with germline, one end of the junction differs, possibly owing to a read error. V gene TRBV6-1 combines with J gene TRBJ1-2; 8 bases align to TRBD1. CDR1 is MNHNS and CDR2 is SASEGT in the germline V gene. This CDR3 spans 11 amino acids. The CDR3 here is CAGSLTGAYTF. In DNA, the CDR3 is TGTGCCGGCAGTTTGACAGGGGCCTACACCTTC.

This clone appeared a few times. The chain employs TRBV6-5 and TRBJ2-5; weak D call: TRBD1 (6 bases). Trimming took 6 bases from V and 1 from J, leaving 9 bases between them. CDR3 length equals 13 residues. Germline V gene data show CDR1 as MNHEY and CDR2 as SVGAGI. Here the CDR3 DNA reads TGTGCCAGCAGCCAGGACAGCCAAGAGACCCAGTACTTC. Translated, it gives CASSQDSQETQYF.

This rearrangement joins TRBV19 to TRBJ2-7; perhaps D is TRBD1 or TRBD2 (6 bases each). The germline gives CDR1 LNHDA, CDR2 SQIVND (reference sequence). The CDR3 is 11 amino acids. The CDR3 coding sequence is TGTGCCAGTAGTACCTTAAGGGGGGATTCAGTC. Translated: CASSTLRGDSV.

In its sample, this clone was seen once. This rearrangement joins TRBV27 to TRBJ2-7, with D tentatively TRBD2 (6 bases). V was trimmed by 6 bases and J by 2 bases, leaving 14 bases between them. CDR1 is MNHEY, CDR2 SMNVEV, per germline (reference sequence). There are 14 residues in the CDR3. In DNA, the CDR3 is TGTGCCAGCAGGACCTCAGGGAGGACCTACGAGCAGTACTTC. Its translation is CASRTSGRTYEQYF.

This sequence joins TRBV30 and TRBJ1-1; D is unclear. Looked up from germline, CDR1 is GTSNPN and CDR2 is SVGIG (reference sequence). This CDR3 contains 18 residues. Between the trimmed V and J ends, which lost 0 bases and 1 base, there was a span of 21 bases. The CDR3 nucleotides read TGTGCCTGGAGTGTACACCTACGAAACGGTCCAGGGAACACTGAAGCTTTCTTT. Translated, it gives CAWSVHLRNGPGNTEAFF.

This chain connects TRBV29-1 to TRBJ2-4, with a possible D match to TRBD2 (5 bases). The V end lost 4 bases, the J end lost 7 bases, and 11 bases lay between the germline ends. CDR3 length equals 12 residues. CDR1 SQVTM and CDR2 ANQGSEA come from the germline V gene. The CDR3, as DNA: TGCAGCGTTGGAACGACGGGGAACATTCAGTACTTC. Translation gives CSVGTTGNIQYF.

The genes are TRBV9 and TRBJ1-1, with a weak D call TRBD1 (5 bases). Per germline, CDR1 SGDLS and CDR2 YYNGEE. Deletions cut 0 bases from V and 5 bases from J, with 8 bases between. CDR3 length equals 13 residues. CDR3 loop: CASSVEQVTEAFF. CDR3 nucleotide sequence: TGTGCCAGCAGCGTAGAACAGGTTACTGAAGCTTTCTTT. Filled out from reference TRBV9 and TRBJ1-1, the complete variable domain reads DSGVTQTPKHLITATGQRVTLRCSPRSGDLSVYWYQQSLDQGLQFLIQYYNGEERAKGNILERFSAQQFPDLHSELNLSSLELGDSALYFCASSVEQVTEAFFGQGTRLTVV.

The chain joins TRBV7-9 to TRBJ1-4, with D hard to call. The CDR3 covers 14 residues. V was shortened by 0 bases and J by 8 bases, with 10 bases between the two germline ends. Germline V CDR1 and CDR2: SEHNR, FQNEAQ (reference sequence). The CDR3 sequence: CASSLAPLGEKLFF. CDR3 nucleotide sequence: TGTGCCAGCAGCTTAGCGCCCCTGGGGGAAAAACTGTTTTTT.

V usage is TRBV27 and J usage is TRBJ1-2; D is possibly TRBD1 (5 bases). V lost 9 bases to trimming and J lost 6 bases, with 20 bases between them. Germline loops: CDR1 MNHEY, CDR2 SMNVEV (reference sequence). CDR3 length: 14 residues. CDR3: CASYAGTRGDGYTF. CDR3 nucleotides: TGTGCCAGTTATGCCGGGACTCGTGGAGATGGCTACACCTTC.

The chain has TRBV7-6 and TRBJ1-2, with 12 bases aligning to TRBD1. V shed 2 bases, J shed 8 bases, and the junction held 12 bases outside the gene matches. The CDR3 loop spans 17 amino acids. Looked up from germline, CDR1 is SGHVS and CDR2 is FNYEAQ. CDR3 nucleotides: TGTGCCAGCAGCTTATTACCCGGGACAGGGGGCGTCGGCGGCTACACCTTC. This translates into CASSLLPGTGGVGGYTF.